This T cell receptor (beta chain) appears in the sequencing data of a study of shared clonotypes between healthy human individuals (TCRdb year 2020). Background for the entire study: The cohort included a few men and a couple of women between 18 and 49 years of age. Per donor, three plates each were used for CD4 naive and CD4 memory, two for CD8 naive, and one for CD8 memory. To estimate repertoire size and how much clonotypes are shared between individuals, the study performed deep sequencing of blood TCR repertoires from roughly five healthy adults. Per donor, leukapheresis produced somewhere between about 0.8 and 9 billion PBMCs. Libraries were prepared and TCR repertoires were sequenced by different laboratories using diverse techniques, in order to increase sequencing depth and limit assay-specific biases.

TCR CDR3 regions were amplified from genomic DNA by multiplex PCR using the deep immunoSEQ assay. Genomic DNA extracted from each cell subset was distributed evenly over all wells of several immunoSEQ 96-well plates, and each plate served as one replicate. For sorted subsets, each replicate PCR was loaded with roughly 0.2 ug genomic DNA, equivalent to 30,000 or so T cell genomes. Purified libraries were quantified with a Qubit 3.0 fluorometer, sized on a Bioanalyzer 2100, and re-quantified with the KAPA Library Quantification kit. Every immunoSEQ 96-well plate was sequenced on a separate single-read 150-cycle Illumina NextSeq 550 flow cell. The study's processing was this. The immunoSEQ output contained only junctional sequences without quality scores, so filtering could not match that applied to full-length reads. To assign V/J genes and CDR3, sequences were annotated using PyIR, a Python wrapper for IgBLAST v1.9, with IMGT germline references. Any read was removed if the V/J assignment was weak (E-value above 1e-6), the CDR3 was missing, or the read contained stop codons, out-of-frame junctions, or ambiguous translated residues. V3J clonotypes were defined by identical inferred V gene, J gene, and CDR3 amino acid sequence. To compute the percentage overlap between repertoires, the number of shared unique clonotypes was divided by the size of the smaller repertoire. Repertoire richness was assessed with RTK rarefaction, the Chao1 estimator, and Recon v2.1 estimates of unobserved clonotypes. OLGA was used to compute generation probabilities for all TCRbeta clonotypes that the gDNA method yielded from a few donors. Drawn from immuneACCESS, this table holds only the in-frame rearrangements with V and J called that TCRdb kept. Clones are partly lost; checked studies trace under half to an unresolved V gene and leave the rest unexplained. Clone size and V and J calls were adopted from that table, with D and trimming inferred from the DNA. The sample table shows millions of clones, and approximately 94% are seen once. The ten largest clones add up to about 1.8% of the sample.

Germline trimming: 5 bases from V, 3 bases from J; junction bases outside gene matches: 9. From its cysteine to its phenylalanine, the CDR3 spans 16 amino acids. Only CDR3 DNA remains: 48 bases, in frame from the first base. CDR1 MNHEY and CDR2 SMNVEV were looked up in the germline V gene (reference sequence). CD8 naive samples consisted of CD45RO-negative cells that were positively selected for CCR7, yielding a CD45RA+CCR7+ population without TemRA cells. Healthy HIV-negative adults with no recently reported acute infections or vaccinations were included as donors. Every donor was a Caucasian adult living in Nashville, Tennessee, USA. Blood was obtained by leukapheresis, after which PBMCs were separated by Ficoll-Histopaque density gradient centrifugation and cryopreserved in liquid nitrogen vapor phase. Analytical flow cytometry was used to check the purity and quantity of every magnetically sorted T cell population. Each sorted fraction had its genomic DNA isolated and then quantified by UV absorbance on a Nanodrop 2000c.

Points on this clone: It has no known antigen specificity. No much larger clonotype is one base removed from it; base qualities were not supplied.

The investigation overall reported the following: Sampling was limited to blood, and TCR repertoires in tissue likely differ from TCR repertoires in blood. Rarefaction of sorted-subset datasets indicated incomplete sequencing despite the large sequencing depth. The genetic and exposure-history diversity represented was limited by the small number of donors. Sharing across a few donors was observed for roughly 5% of naive CD4, 3% to 4% of naive CD8, roughly 2.3% of memory CD4, and roughly 0.4% of memory CD8 clonotypes. Higher generation probabilities were observed for clonotypes shared by all four sorted-subset donors than for non-shared clonotypes. Pairwise subsampling indicated that sequencing depth was expected to affect the degree of clonotype sharing among donors. Larger estimated clonotype richness was generally found for naive subsets than for memory subsets.

Recombination joined TRBV27 with TRBJ2-7, with 11 bases in between that match TRBD2. This clonotype was obtained from a man between 18 and 35 years old in good health. Some clones in this sample may be carry-over from other donors' samples. Specimen: naive CD8+ T cells from PBMCs. Explained via the paper, the cell subset or site label denotes: CD45RA+CCR7+. The encoded CDR3 is CASSLVAGGSFYEQYF. The base sequence is TGTGCCAGCAGTCTGGTAGCGGGAGGGAGTTTCTACGAGCAGTACTTC.